One TCR beta chain is described in this entry. This receptor's antigen is unknown. Within one base of it there is no much larger clone, and no base qualities were kept. The record originates from a study of T-cell reconstitution after alpha-beta-depleted transplantation in children (dated by TCRdb to the mid-2010s). Regarding the research as a whole: Using TCR repertoire profiling, the study followed T-cell immune reconstitution in a quantitative way in children after TCRalphabeta/CD19-depleted allogeneic hematopoietic cell transplantation. Overall study outcomes, separate from this receptor: In some patients, the high TCRbeta diversity seen at day 60 was put down to recipient T cells and intrathymic progenitors that had survived conditioning. Hyperexpanded clone frequencies declined over subsequent months; after one year, T-cell counts and TCRbeta diversity were mostly attributed to newly produced T cells. The apparently early alphabetaT-cell count recovery about two months after transplant was reportedly dependent on only several hundred rapidly expanded clones derived from non-depleted graft cells.

The method behind the library was PCR. Instrument on record: Illumina HiSeq 2500. To normalize quantification of the TCRbeta repertoire, the TCR libraries were built with molecular barcoding that relied on unique molecular identifiers. TCRdb trimmed public reads at Q25 via fastp, called clones via MiXCR and kept in-frame beta chains. Rows with a matching CDR3 protein are joined into one entry that keeps the most common DNA and genes. A total of hundreds of thousands of distinct CDR3 sequences appear in this sample, under 15% of them only once. Over 2% of the sample is taken by the ten largest. According to the study, the label for this sample's treatment or condition signals: allogeneic hematopoietic cell transplantation with graft depleted of TCRalphabeta T cells and CD19 B cells. TCRalphabeta/CD19-depleted allogeneic hematopoietic cell grafts were given to the transplant recipients, all of whom were children.

The CDR3 spans 12 residues, from the cysteine through the phenylalanine. The DNA shown is the 36-base CDR3, in frame from base 1. The germline V gene (reference sequence) gives CDR1 as DFQATT and CDR2 as SNEGSKA. V is pared back by 3 bases and J by 4 bases, with 6 bases lying between the germline termini. The sequence joins TRBV20-1 to TRBJ2-2; the D region may be TRBD1 or TRBD2, each matching 5 bases equally. The TCR sequence derives from a male patient younger than 18 who had a stem cell transplant for acute myeloid leukemia, so the T cells may come from the graft donor. The starting material was PBMCs, mostly from graft donor cells, obtained 360 days after TCRalphabeta/CD19-depleted stem cell transplant. The DNA sequence follows: TGCAGTGCTAGGGGGGTCACCGGGGAGCTGTTTTTT. Its amino acids are CSARGVTGELFF.